This T cell receptor beta chain was sequenced for a study of graft-versus-host responses after intestinal transplantation. Study-level background: Multivisceral, liver-intestinal, or isolated intestinal transplants were performed in recipients.

Comment on this clone: What it binds is unknown.

V was pared by 7 bases and J by 0 bases, with 7 bases of the junction left unmatched. This CDR3 has 16 residues. Germline V gene data show CDR1 as LNHDA and CDR2 as SQIVND (reference sequence). Assay used: immunoSEQ multiplex PCR; TCRdb lists only in-frame clones, some missing. This table has about 90,000 clones, roughly 80% appearing once. This clonotype originated in a human donor who received an intestinal transplant. The input for sequencing was unstimulated CD4+ T cells sorted from spleen or lymph node cells, taken before intestinal transplant. The chain carries TRBV19 and TRBJ1-2; 11 bases fit TRBD1. CDR3 in DNA: TGTGCCAGTACCCGTGGACAGGGGGCGACTAACTATGGCTACACCTTC. Protein sequence: CASTRGQGATNYGYTF.